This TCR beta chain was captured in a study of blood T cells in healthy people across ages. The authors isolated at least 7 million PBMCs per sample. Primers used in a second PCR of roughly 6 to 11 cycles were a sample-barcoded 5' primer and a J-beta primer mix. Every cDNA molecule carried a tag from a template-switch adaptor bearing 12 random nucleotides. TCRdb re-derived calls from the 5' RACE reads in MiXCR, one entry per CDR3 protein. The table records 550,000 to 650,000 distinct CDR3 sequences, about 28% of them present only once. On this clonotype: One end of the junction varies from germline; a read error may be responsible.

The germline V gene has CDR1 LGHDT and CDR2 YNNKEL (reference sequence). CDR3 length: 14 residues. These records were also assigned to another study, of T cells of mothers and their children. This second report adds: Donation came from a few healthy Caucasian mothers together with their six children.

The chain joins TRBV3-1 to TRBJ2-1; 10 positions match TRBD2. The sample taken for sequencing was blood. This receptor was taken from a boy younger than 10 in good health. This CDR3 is CANSDLAGEYEQFF. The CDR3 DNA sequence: TGTGCCAACAGCGATCTAGCGGGAGAATATGAGCAGTTCTTC.